This note documents a single T cell receptor (beta chain) sequence. Germline V gives CDR1 ENHRY, CDR2 SYGVKD. V lost 5 bases and J lost 0, with 14 bases in between. CDR3 length: 16 residues. The data belong to a study of blood T cell repertoires in COVID-19. Study information: COVID-19 samples from acute and convalescent phases originated in the United States, Italy and Spain.

Assay used: immunoSEQ multiplex PCR; TCRdb lists only in-frame clones, some missing. This table holds under 350,000 clones, roughly nine tenths found once. This clonotype was sampled from a man aged 18-30 years with active or convalescent COVID-19. The chain uses TRBV10-3 and TRBJ1-3; D call uncertain. Sequencing used peripheral blood. In DNA form, the CDR3 reads TGTGCCATCAGTTTTAGCGGAGACCGCTCTGGAAACACCATATATTTT. Encoded protein: CAISFSGDRSGNTIYF.